The source of this T cell receptor (beta chain) is a study of blood T cells in healthy people across ages. Overall study context: With template switching, about one barcoded beta molecule was captured per two T cells.

The use of a sample-barcoded 5' primer and a J-beta primer mix characterized a second PCR of roughly 6 to 11 cycles. From the 5' RACE reads, TCRdb called clonotypes with MiXCR, one entry per CDR3 protein. The data contain roughly 1,500,000 distinct CDR3 sequences, about 31% of them singletons. The sample comprised blood. The receptor was isolated from a woman younger than 45 in good health.

CDR3 sequence: CASRETGTSSYNEQFF. The CDR3 DNA follows: TGTGCCAGCAGGGAAACAGGGACTAGCTCCTACAATGAGCAGTTCTTC. This chain connects TRBV28 to TRBJ2-1; TRBD2 matches 8 bases. From germline, CDR1 is MDHEN and CDR2 SYDVKM. V trimming: 6 bases; J trimming: 0 bases; junction bases outside the gene matches: 7. The CDR3 covers 16 residues.